A selection of T cell receptor beta chains follows, all from one sample in a study of T-cell memory formation after mild COVID-19. TCRdb itself ran the 5' RACE reads through MiXCR, one entry per CDR3 protein. The data hold roughly 200,000 distinct CDR3 sequences, with roughly 17% observed a single time. Sequencing was carried out using PBMCs or a T cell subset sorted from them (not recorded which). These receptors were taken from an adult woman who had mild COVID-19 (a few samples of this study predate the infection). Cell type and time point are not known. CDR3s include the opening cysteine and the closing phenylalanine or tryptophan. D genes are given only for firm matches. A row's size may be missing; if present it is once, few, many or a size class.

TRBV11-2	TRBJ2-2	NA	many	TGTGCCAGCAGTCGCACGAACACCGGGGAGCTGTTTTTT	CASSRTNTGELFF
TRBV6-2/TRBV6-3	TRBJ2-7	TRBD1	NA	TGTGCCAGCAGGCCCATGGGACAGGCGAAGGACGAGCAGTACTTC	CASRPMGQAKDEQYF
TRBV12-3/TRBV12-4	TRBJ2-3	NA	few	TGTGCCAGCAGTTTAATTCTACAGGCCGGGCGGACAGATACGCAGTATTTT	CASSLILQAGRTDTQYF
TRBV5-1	TRBJ2-4	NA	few	TGCGCCAGCAGCTGGGACGGAAGCCTTATTCAGTACTTC	CASSWDGSLIQYF
TRBV11-2	TRBJ2-7	NA	many	TGTGCCAGCAGCCGCCGGGACACCGGACCCGAGCAGTACTTC	CASSRRDTGPEQYF
TRBV7-2	TRBJ1-5	NA	NA	TGTGCCAGCAGCGGGCCCGCGGGCAATCAGCCCCAGCATTTT	CASSGPAGNQPQHF
TRBV7-2	TRBJ2-4	NA	many	TGTGCCAGCAGCACCAATGCGGTTACGTCGAGCGGCATTCAGTACTTC	CASSTNAVTSSGIQYF
TRBV20-1	TRBJ1-1	NA	few	TGCAGTGCTAGAGGGGGGATAGGCACTGAAGCTTTCTTT	CSARGGIGTEAFF
TRBV7-9	TRBJ2-5	NA	many	TGTGCCAGCAGCGCTCCGAAGCTTGCGGGCATTAAAGAGACCCAGTACTTC	CASSAPKLAGIKETQYF
TRBV5-4	TRBJ2-1	TRBD2	many	TGTGCCAGCAGCCCCGGGACTAGCGGGAGAGGTGAGCAGTTCTTC	CASSPGTSGRGEQFF
TRBV6-2/TRBV6-3	TRBJ1-1	TRBD1	NA	TGTGCCAGCAGCCGAGACAGGGGGCTACTGAACACTGAAGCTTTCTTT	CASSRDRGLLNTEAFF
TRBV19	TRBJ1-5	NA	few	TGTGCCAGTAGTGAAGCCAGGGGCAGCAATCAGCCCCAGCATTTT	CASSEARGSNQPQHF
TRBV12-3/TRBV12-4	TRBJ2-7	NA	NA	TGTGCCAGCAGTTTAGCGCGGAAGTACTTC	CASSLARKYF
TRBV18	TRBJ1-1	NA	few	TGTGCCAGCTCACCTCCGCCCGGGGACACTGAAGCTTTCTTT	CASSPPPGDTEAFF
TRBV24-1	TRBJ1-4	TRBD1	NA	TGTGCCACCAGTGATGGGACAGTTAATGAAAAACTGTTTTTT	CATSDGTVNEKLFF
TRBV7-8	TRBJ1-3	NA	NA	TGTGCCAGCAGCTTAGAGGGCAGGAACTTAGCGGGAAACACCATATATTTT	CASSLEGRNLAGNTIYF
TRBV6-6	TRBJ2-7	TRBD2	few	TGTGCCAGCACCCTAGCGGGAACCTACGAGCAGTACTTC	CASTLAGTYEQYF
TRBV6-5	TRBJ2-3	NA	few	TGTGCCAGCAGTTACTCCAGCTGGGCAGATACGCAGTATTTT	CASSYSSWADTQYF
TRBV5-6	TRBJ2-7	NA	few	TGTGCCAGCAGCTTGGGGGGCACCCTGACCTACGAGCAGTACTTC	CASSLGGTLTYEQYF
TRBV11-2	TRBJ2-7	NA	many	TGTGCCAGCAGCCTTGCCCTAGGGCCCTACGAGCAGTACTTC	CASSLALGPYEQYF
TRBV30	TRBJ1-2	TRBD1	few	TGTGCCTGGAGTGCATTAGAGGACAGGTGGAATGGCTACACCTTC	CAWSALEDRWNGYTF
TRBV5-1	TRBJ2-2	NA	NA	TGCGCCAGCAGCTGGGGACCACGAAACGCGAACACCGGGGAGCTGTTTTTT	CASSWGPRNANTGELFF
TRBV27	TRBJ1-1	TRBD1	few	TGTGCCAGCAGTGACCGACAGGGGGGCACTGAAGCTTTCTTT	CASSDRQGGTEAFF
TRBV6-6	TRBJ2-7	NA	NA	TGTGCCAGCAGTTACCCCAAAGACGAGCAGTACTTC	CASSYPKDEQYF
TRBV29-1	TRBJ2-5	NA	NA	TGCAGCGTTGGTTTTGGTAGCGCCCAAGAGACCCAGTACTTC	CSVGFGSAQETQYF
TRBV6-5	TRBJ2-3	TRBD2	few	TGTGCCAGCAGGGGACTAGCGGTTGGTGGGGATACGCAGTATTTT	CASRGLAVGGDTQYF
TRBV6-2/TRBV6-3	TRBJ2-7	NA	NA	TGTGCCAGCAGTCAACTACGCTTTTCCGAGCAGTACTTC	CASSQLRFSEQYF
TRBV6-5	TRBJ1-1	NA	NA	TGTGCCAGCAGTTACGCCGTGGAGGGGGGTGAAGCTTTCTTT	CASSYAVEGGEAFF
TRBV11-2	TRBJ1-4	NA	few	TGTGCCAGCAGCCGTGCCGGTCGGAGGGAAAAACTGTTTTTT	CASSRAGRREKLFF
TRBV10-3	TRBJ2-7	TRBD1	few	TGTGCCATCAGGCAGGGGACAGGGGGAGAGCAGTACTTC	CAIRQGTGGEQYF
TRBV12-3/TRBV12-4	TRBJ2-3	TRBD2	few	TGTGCCAGCAGCCCTCCTCGTGTTGATAGCGGGGGCACAGATACGCAGTATTTT	CASSPPRVDSGGTDTQYF
TRBV29-1	TRBJ1-5	TRBD1	NA	TGCAGCGTTGGGGGGACAGGAAATCAGCCCCAGCATTTT	CSVGGTGNQPQHF
TRBV7-2	TRBJ2-1	NA	NA	TGTGCCAGCAGCTCCCTATTTGTGACGCCGGGCCCCTGGCGCAATGAGCAGTTCTTC	CASSSLFVTPGPWRNEQFF
TRBV29-1	TRBJ2-2	NA	few	TGCAGCGTTGAGCCCGTGGGGGGCACCGGGGAGCTGTTTTTT	CSVEPVGGTGELFF
TRBV11-1	TRBJ2-7	NA	NA	TGTGCCAGCAGCTTATGGAGCTCCTACGAGCAGTACTTC	CASSLWSSYEQYF
TRBV7-6	TRBJ1-5	NA	few	TGTGCCAGCAGCGAACGCTCGGGGAACTATCAGCCCCAGCATTTT	CASSERSGNYQPQHF
TRBV5-1	TRBJ2-3	NA	many	TGCGCCAGCAGAATTCAGGGGAGCACAGATACGCAGTATTTT	CASRIQGSTDTQYF
TRBV12-3/TRBV12-4	TRBJ2-4	TRBD2	few	TGTGCCAGCAGGGGTCTGTGGACTAGCGGGAGGGGGGGCATTCAGTACTTC	CASRGLWTSGRGGIQYF
TRBV5-5	TRBJ1-6	TRBD1	many	TGTGCCAGCAGCTACGGGACAGGGGCGAATTCACCCCTCCACTTT	CASSYGTGANSPLHF
TRBV24-1	TRBJ1-5	NA	few	TGTGCCACCAGTGACCGGGGCGGTGGCAATCAGCCCCAGCATTTT	CATSDRGGGNQPQHF
TRBV7-9	TRBJ1-1	NA	few	TGTGCCAGCAGCTTAGAACTGGGGAACACTGAAGCTTTCTTT	CASSLELGNTEAFF
TRBV7-3	TRBJ2-3	TRBD2	NA	TGTGCCAGCAGCTTAATGGGGAGGGGAGATACGCAGTATTTT	CASSLMGRGDTQYF
TRBV9	TRBJ2-1	TRBD1	few	TGTGCCAGCAGCGCCGACAGGGGTGGCTCCTACAATGAGCAGTTCTTC	CASSADRGGSYNEQFF
TRBV25-1	TRBJ2-5	NA	NA	TGTGCCAGCAGTGAATTCCGAGAGACCCAGTACTTC	CASSEFRETQYF
TRBV4-1	TRBJ2-6	TRBD1	NA	TGCGCCAGCAGCCGAGACGCCGGGACAGGGTACTCTGGGGCCAACGTCCTGACTTTC	CASSRDAGTGYSGANVLTF
TRBV12-3/TRBV12-4	TRBJ2-1	TRBD2	NA	TGTGCCAGCAGTTTATCGGGACTAGCGGGGGTCGGCTACAATGAGCAGTTCTTC	CASSLSGLAGVGYNEQFF
TRBV29-1	TRBJ2-7	TRBD2	NA	TGCAGCGTTAGCGGGGGGGCGTATTCGGTACACTACGAGCAGTACTTC	CSVSGGAYSVHYEQYF
TRBV12-3/TRBV12-4	TRBJ2-7	NA	few	TGTGCCAGCACTTCAGACCGTCTCAACTCCTACGAGCAGTACTTC	CASTSDRLNSYEQYF
TRBV6-5	TRBJ2-1	TRBD1	few	TGTGCCAGCCGCAGACGACAGGGCACCTTCAATGAGCAGTTCTTC	CASRRRQGTFNEQFF
TRBV7-8	TRBJ1-4	NA	NA	TGTGCCAGAAGTCCGCGTCGGGGGGATAATGAAAAACTGTTTTTT	CARSPRRGDNEKLFF
TRBV7-9	TRBJ2-2	TRBD2	few	TGTGCCAGCACCCGGATCCGGGAGGCCGGGGAGCTGTTTTTT	CASTRIREAGELFF
TRBV5-1	TRBJ2-1	NA	many	TGCGCCAGCAGCTTGACAGGGAATGAGCAGTTCTTC	CASSLTGNEQFF